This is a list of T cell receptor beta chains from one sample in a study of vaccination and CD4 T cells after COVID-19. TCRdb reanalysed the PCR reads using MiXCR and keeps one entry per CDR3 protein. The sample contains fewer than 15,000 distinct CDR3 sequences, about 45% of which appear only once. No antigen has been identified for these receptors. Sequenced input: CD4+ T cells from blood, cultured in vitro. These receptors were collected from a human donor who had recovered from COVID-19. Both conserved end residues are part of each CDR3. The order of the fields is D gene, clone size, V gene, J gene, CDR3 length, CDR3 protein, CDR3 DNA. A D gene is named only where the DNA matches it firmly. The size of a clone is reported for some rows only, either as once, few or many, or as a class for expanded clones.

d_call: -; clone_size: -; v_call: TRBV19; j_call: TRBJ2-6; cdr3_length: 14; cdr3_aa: CASSIYDRANVLTF; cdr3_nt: TGTGCCAGTAGTATTTATGACAGGGCCAACGTCCTGACTTTC
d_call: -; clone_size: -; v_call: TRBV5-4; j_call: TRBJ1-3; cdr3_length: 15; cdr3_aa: CASSSSGSSGNTIYF; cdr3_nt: TGTGCCAGCAGCTCATCAGGCAGCTCTGGAAACACCATATATTTT
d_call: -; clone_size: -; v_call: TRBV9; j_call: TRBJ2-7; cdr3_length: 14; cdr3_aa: CASSARPGSYEQYF; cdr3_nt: TGTGCCAGCAGCGCCCGCCCCGGTAGCTACGAGCAGTACTTC
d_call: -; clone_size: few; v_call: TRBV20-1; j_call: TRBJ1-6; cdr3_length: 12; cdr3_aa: CSAKPVWSPLHF; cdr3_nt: TGCAGTGCTAAACCTGTTTGGTCACCCCTCCACTTT
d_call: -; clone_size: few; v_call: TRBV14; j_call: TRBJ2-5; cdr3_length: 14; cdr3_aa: CASSQATYQETQYF; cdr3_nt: TGTGCCAGCAGCCAAGCAACGTACCAAGAGACCCAGTACTTC
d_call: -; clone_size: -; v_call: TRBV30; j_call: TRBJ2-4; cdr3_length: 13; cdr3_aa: CAWRQGAKNIQYF; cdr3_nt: TGTGCCTGGAGGCAGGGGGCCAAAAACATTCAGTACTTC
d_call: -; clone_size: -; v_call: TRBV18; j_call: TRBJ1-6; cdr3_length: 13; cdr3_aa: CASSPNRNSPLHF; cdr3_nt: TGTGCCAGCTCACCAAATAGGAATTCACCCCTCCACTTT
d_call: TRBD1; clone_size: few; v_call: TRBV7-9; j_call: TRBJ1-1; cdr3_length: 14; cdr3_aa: CASTTGTGTTEAFF; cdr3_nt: TGTGCCAGCACCACGGGGACAGGGACCACTGAAGCTTTCTTT
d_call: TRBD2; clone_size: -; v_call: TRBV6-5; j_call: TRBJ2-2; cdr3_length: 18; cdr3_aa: CASSYSSTSGRFTGELFF; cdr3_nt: TGTGCCAGCAGTTACTCATCTACTAGCGGGAGATTCACCGGGGAGCTGTTTTTT
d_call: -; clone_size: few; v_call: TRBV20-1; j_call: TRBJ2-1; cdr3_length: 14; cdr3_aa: CSAPRGWVSNEQFF; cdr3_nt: TGCAGTGCCCCCCGCGGCTGGGTTTCCAATGAGCAGTTCTTC
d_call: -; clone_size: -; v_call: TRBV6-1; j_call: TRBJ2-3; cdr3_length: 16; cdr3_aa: CASSEATGSSGDTQYF; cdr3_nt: TGTGCCAGCAGTGAAGCGACAGGGAGTAGCGGGGATACGCAGTATTTT
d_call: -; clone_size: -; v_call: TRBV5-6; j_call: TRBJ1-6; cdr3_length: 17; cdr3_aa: CASSLRWYPAGSSPLHF; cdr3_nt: TGTGCCAGCAGCTTGAGATGGTACCCCGCAGGGAGCTCACCCCTCCACTTT
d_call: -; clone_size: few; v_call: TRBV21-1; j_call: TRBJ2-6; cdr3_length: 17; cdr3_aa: CASSARTPSSGANVLTF; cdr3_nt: TGTGCCAGCAGCGCCCGGACGCCGAGCTCTGGGGCCAACGTCCTGACTTTC
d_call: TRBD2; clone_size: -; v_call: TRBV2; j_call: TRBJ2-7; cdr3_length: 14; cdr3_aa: CASQTSGASYEQYF; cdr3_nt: TGTGCCAGCCAGACTAGCGGGGCCTCCTACGAGCAGTACTTC
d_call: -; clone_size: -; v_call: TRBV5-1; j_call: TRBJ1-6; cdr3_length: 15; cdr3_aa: CASSPDGQGNSPLHF; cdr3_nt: TGCGCCAGCAGCCCTGATGGGCAGGGAAATTCACCCCTCCACTTT
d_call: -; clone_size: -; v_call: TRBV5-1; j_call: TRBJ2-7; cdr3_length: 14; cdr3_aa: CASSLRERSYEQYF; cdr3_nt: TGCGCCAGCAGCCTTCGAGAGCGCTCCTACGAGCAGTACTTC
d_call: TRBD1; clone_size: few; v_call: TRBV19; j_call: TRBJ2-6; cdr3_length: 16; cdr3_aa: CAGGDRGSPGANVLTF; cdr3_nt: TGTGCCGGAGGGGACAGGGGTTCCCCTGGGGCCAACGTCCTGACTTTC
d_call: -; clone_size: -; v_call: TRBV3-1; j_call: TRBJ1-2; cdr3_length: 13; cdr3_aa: CASSPSRGYGYTF; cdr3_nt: TGTGCCAGCAGCCCCTCCCGGGGCTATGGCTACACCTTC
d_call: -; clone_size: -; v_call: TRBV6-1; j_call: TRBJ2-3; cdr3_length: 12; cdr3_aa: CASMSEGDTQYF; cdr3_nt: TGTGCCAGCATGTCAGAAGGAGATACGCAGTATTTT
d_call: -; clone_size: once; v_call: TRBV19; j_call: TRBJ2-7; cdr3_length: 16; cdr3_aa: CASSISPGHPSYEQYF; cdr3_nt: TGTGCCAGTAGTATTTCTCCGGGACACCCTTCCTACGAGCAGTACTTC
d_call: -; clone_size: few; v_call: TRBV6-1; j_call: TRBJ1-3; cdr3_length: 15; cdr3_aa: CASSRTFYSGNTIYF; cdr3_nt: TGTGCCAGCAGTCGGACATTCTATTCTGGAAACACCATATATTTT
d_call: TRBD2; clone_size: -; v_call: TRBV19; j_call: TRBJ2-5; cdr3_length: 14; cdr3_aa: CASTPHVGGETQYF; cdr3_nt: TGTGCCAGTACCCCACACGTGGGGGGGGAGACCCAGTACTTC
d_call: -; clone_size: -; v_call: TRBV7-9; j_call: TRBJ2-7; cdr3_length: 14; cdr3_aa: CASSLQGGIGEQYF; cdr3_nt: TGTGCCAGCAGCTTGCAGGGTGGAATCGGGGAGCAGTACTTC
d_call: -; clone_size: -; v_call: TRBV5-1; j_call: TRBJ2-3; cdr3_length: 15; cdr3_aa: CASSLSGQSTDTQYF; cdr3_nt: TGCGCCAGCAGCTTGTCCGGACAGTCCACAGATACGCAGTATTTT
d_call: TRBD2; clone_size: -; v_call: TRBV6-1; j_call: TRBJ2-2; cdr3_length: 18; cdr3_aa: CASSEAGGAGAGPGELFF; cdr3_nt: TGTGCCAGCAGTGAAGCTGGAGGGGCGGGAGCGGGTCCCGGGGAGCTGTTTTTT
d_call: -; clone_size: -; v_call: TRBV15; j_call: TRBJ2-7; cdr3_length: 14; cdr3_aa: CATSRPGGTYEQYF; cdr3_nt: TGTGCCACCAGCAGGCCAGGCGGGACCTACGAGCAGTACTTC
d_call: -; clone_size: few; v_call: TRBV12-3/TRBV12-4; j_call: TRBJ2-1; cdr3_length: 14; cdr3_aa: CASSLAGSGNEQFF; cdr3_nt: TGTGCCAGCAGTTTAGCGGGGTCGGGCAATGAGCAGTTCTTC
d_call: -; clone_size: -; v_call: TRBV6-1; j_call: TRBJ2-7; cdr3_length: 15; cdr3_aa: CASSDRVEGGSEQYF; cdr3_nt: TGTGCCAGCAGTGATAGGGTCGAGGGGGGCTCCGAGCAGTACTTC
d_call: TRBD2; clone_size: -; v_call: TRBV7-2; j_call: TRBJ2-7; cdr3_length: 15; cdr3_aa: CASSPSRGGSYEQYF; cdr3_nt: TGTGCCAGCAGCCCAAGCCGGGGGGGTTCCTACGAGCAGTACTTC
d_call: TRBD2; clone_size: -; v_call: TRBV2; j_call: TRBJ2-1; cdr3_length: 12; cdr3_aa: CASSLTSREQFF; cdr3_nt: TGTGCCAGCAGCCTGACTAGCCGTGAGCAGTTCTTC
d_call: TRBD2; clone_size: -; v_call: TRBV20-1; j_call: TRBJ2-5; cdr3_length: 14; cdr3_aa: CSAPDRRGGETQYF; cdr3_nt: TGCAGTGCACCAGACAGGCGGGGGGGAGAGACCCAGTACTTC
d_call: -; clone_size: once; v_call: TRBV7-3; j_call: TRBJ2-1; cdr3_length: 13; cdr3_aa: CASSRSPGNEQFF; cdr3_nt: TGTGCCAGCAGCAGGTCCCCGGGCAATGAGCAGTTCTTC
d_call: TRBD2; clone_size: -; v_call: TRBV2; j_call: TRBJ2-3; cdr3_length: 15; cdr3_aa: CASGNGLAGTDTQYF; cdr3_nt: TGTGCCAGCGGAAACGGACTAGCGGGGACAGATACGCAGTATTTT
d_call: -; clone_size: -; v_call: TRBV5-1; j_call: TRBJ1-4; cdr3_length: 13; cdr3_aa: CASSLVGNEKLFF; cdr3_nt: TGCGCCAGCAGCTTGGTGGGCAACGAAAAACTGTTTTTT
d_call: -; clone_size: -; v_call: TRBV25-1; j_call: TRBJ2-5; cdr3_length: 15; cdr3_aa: CASSPRGAGQETQYF; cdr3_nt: TGTGCCAGCAGCCCCCGGGGGGCTGGGCAAGAGACCCAGTACTTC
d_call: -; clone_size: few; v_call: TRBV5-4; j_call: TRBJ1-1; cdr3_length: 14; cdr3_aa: CASSLAGINTEAFF; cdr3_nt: TGTGCCAGCAGCTTGGCAGGGATCAACACTGAAGCTTTCTTT
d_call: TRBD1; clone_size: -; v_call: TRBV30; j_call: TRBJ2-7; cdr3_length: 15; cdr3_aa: CAWRETGGARYEQYF; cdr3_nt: TGTGCCTGGAGAGAGACAGGGGGCGCACGCTACGAGCAGTACTTC
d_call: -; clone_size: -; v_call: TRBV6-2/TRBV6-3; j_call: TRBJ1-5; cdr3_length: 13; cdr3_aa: CASSYAGVQPQHF; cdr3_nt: TGTGCCAGCAGTTACGCGGGAGTACAGCCCCAGCATTTT
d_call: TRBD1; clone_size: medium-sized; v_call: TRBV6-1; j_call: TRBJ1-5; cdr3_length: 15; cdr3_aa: CASSDRGLSNQPQHF; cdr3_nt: TGTGCCAGCAGTGACAGGGGGCTCAGCAATCAGCCCCAGCATTTT
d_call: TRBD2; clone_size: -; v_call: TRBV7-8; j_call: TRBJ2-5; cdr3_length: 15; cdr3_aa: CASSVTSGSWETQYF; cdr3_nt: TGTGCCAGCAGCGTGACTAGCGGGAGTTGGGAGACCCAGTACTTC
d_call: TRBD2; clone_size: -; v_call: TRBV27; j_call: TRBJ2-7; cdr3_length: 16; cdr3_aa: CASSFPALGLAYEQYF; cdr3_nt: TGTGCCAGCAGTTTTCCCGCTTTAGGACTAGCGTACGAGCAGTACTTC
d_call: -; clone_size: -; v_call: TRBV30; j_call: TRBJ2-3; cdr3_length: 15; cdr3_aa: CAWTGGNLATDTQYF; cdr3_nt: TGTGCCTGGACGGGCGGAAACCTGGCCACAGATACGCAGTATTTT
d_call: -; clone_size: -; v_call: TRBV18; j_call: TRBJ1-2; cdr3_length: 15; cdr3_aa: CASSPTTDTNYGYTF; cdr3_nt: TGTGCCAGCTCACCAACGACAGATACTAACTATGGCTACACCTTC
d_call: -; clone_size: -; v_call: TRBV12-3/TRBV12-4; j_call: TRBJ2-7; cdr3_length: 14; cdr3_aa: CASSLAGDSYEQYF; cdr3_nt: TGTGCCAGCAGTTTAGCAGGGGACTCCTACGAGCAGTACTTC
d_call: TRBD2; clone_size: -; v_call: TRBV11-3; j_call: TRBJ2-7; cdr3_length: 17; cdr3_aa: CASSPGVLAGEPREQYF; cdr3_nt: TGTGCCAGCAGCCCAGGAGTCCTAGCGGGAGAACCAAGGGAGCAGTACTTC
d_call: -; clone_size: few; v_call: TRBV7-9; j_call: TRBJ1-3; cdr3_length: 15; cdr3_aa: CASSLGADSGNTIYF; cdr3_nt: TGTGCCAGCAGCTTGGGGGCCGACTCTGGAAACACCATATATTTT